The 18 T cell receptor beta chains presented below share a single source sample, sequenced in a study of cytomegalovirus exposure and HLA in healthy donors. The PCR used 60 Vbeta and 13 Jbeta primers. Measured with immunoSEQ multiplex PCR; TCRdb has only the in-frame clones, and not every one. Of roughly 180,000 clones in the sample, 79% were seen once. The sample was PBMCs. These receptors were taken from a girl under 18 in good health and CMV-seropositive.

Note on this clone: The same CDR3 is also encoded by other DNA sequences in this sample. This chain joins TRBV9 and TRBJ2-3, with D perhaps TRBD2 (6 bases). The CDR3 length is 13 residues. V lost 0 bases, J lost 6 bases, and 8 bases lay in between. Germline V lookup: CDR1 SGDLS, CDR2 YYNGEE. CDR3 protein: CASSVDGGDTQYF. CDR3 in DNA: TGTGCCAGCAGCGTAGATGGGGGGGATACGCAGTATTTT.

The CDR3 DNA follows: TGTGCCAGCAGTTACGAGGGTTTTCAAGATAATTCACCCCTCCACTTT. Its protein product is CASSYEGFQDNSPLHF. V gene TRBV6-5 combines with J gene TRBJ1-6, with D uncertain. V lost 2 bases to trimming and J lost 5 bases, with 13 bases between them. Germline CDR1 is MNHEY and CDR2 is SVGAGI. CDR3 length: 16 amino acids.

The V gene is TRBV6-4, the J gene TRBJ2-1; 7 bases match TRBD2. Per the germline V gene, CDR1 is MRHNA and CDR2 is SNTAGT. J was trimmed by 2 bases and V by 3 bases; bases with no gene match: 4. This CDR3 contains 15 residues. The CDR3 loop is CASSELAGAYNEQFF. CDR3 nucleotides: TGTGCCAGCAGTGAACTCGCGGGGGCCTACAATGAGCAGTTCTTC.

The genes are TRBV6-1 and TRBJ1-4, with 10 bases matching TRBD1. The germline V gene encodes CDR1 MNHNS and CDR2 SASEGT. The J segment lost 5 bases and the V segment lost 0 bases, leaving 3 bases of the junction unmatched. The CDR3 is made up of 16 amino acids. CDR3 residues: CASSEAAGQGNEKLFF. CDR3 in DNA: TGTGCCAGCAGTGAAGCGGCGGGACAGGGGAATGAAAAACTGTTTTTT.

This chain uses TRBV5-8 with TRBJ2-2; 7 bases fit TRBD1. There are 15 residues in the CDR3. Germline lookup yields CDR1 SGHTS and CDR2 YDEGEE. V trimming: 5 bases; J trimming: 3 bases; junction bases outside the gene matches: 7. CDR3 protein: CASRQQGTDTGELFF. As DNA, the CDR3 is TGTGCCAGCAGACAACAGGGGACGGACACCGGGGAGCTGTTTTTT.

The chain is built from TRBV5-1 and TRBJ1-5, with D unresolved. The CDR3 is made up of 16 amino acids. The V and J ends lost 4 bases and 2 bases respectively, with 16 bases between them. CDR1 is SGHRS, CDR2 YFSETQ, per germline. CDR3 in DNA: TGCGCCAGCAGCCACAGCCTAACGGCAGGCAATCAGCCCCAGCATTTT. It specifies CASSHSLTAGNQPQHF.

The chain couples TRBV5-1 to TRBJ2-4, with 8 bases lining up with TRBD1. The V gene's germline CDR1 is SGHRS and CDR2 YFSETQ. The CDR3 consists of 17 residues. V dropped 5 bases and J dropped 1; count of bases not matched to a gene: 11. The CDR3, as DNA: TGCGCCAGCAGTTCGACTACGACAGGGGAGGCCAAAAACATTCAGTACTTC. This encodes CASSSTTTGEAKNIQYF.

The chain employs TRBV18 and TRBJ1-5; no firm D call. V lost 5 bases to trimming and J lost 2 bases, with 13 bases between them. Germline CDR1 and CDR2: KGHSH and LQKENI. The CDR3 spans 15 residues. DNA of the CDR3: TGTGCCAGCTCAGAATCCCCAAGAGGCAATCAGCCCCAGCATTTT. Its translation: CASSESPRGNQPQHF.

The genes are TRBV4-1 and TRBJ1-1; 8 bases match TRBD1. There are 16 residues in the CDR3. With V trimmed by 4 bases and J by 1 base, 8 bases remained unmatched. Germline CDR1 MGHRA, CDR2 YSYEKL. The CDR3 reads CASSPRTGLRNTEAFF. CDR3 DNA sequence: TGCGCCAGCAGCCCCCGGACAGGGTTGAGGAACACTGAAGCTTTCTTT.

About this clone: The junction shows a germline mismatch at one end, possibly a read error. The chain joins TRBV5-5 to TRBJ2-5, with a weak D call TRBD2 (6 bases). From germline, CDR1 is SGHKS and CDR2 YYEKEE (reference sequence). The length of the CDR3 is 15 residues. The CDR3 DNA is TGTGCCAACAGCTTGCCCGGGGTGGGGGGAGAGACCCAGTACTTC. Protein product: CANSLPGVGGETQYF.

The chain links TRBV27 to TRBJ2-3, with 9 bases matching TRBD2. V lost 2 bases to trimming and J lost 4 bases; unmatched junction nucleotides: 4. Germline-derived CDR1 and CDR2 are MNHEY and SMNVEV (reference sequence). The length of the CDR3 is 15 residues. CDR3 protein: CASSLRRGGADTQYF. CDR3 DNA: TGTGCCAGCAGTTTAAGGCGGGGGGGAGCAGATACGCAGTATTTT.

This clone showed up just a few times. V is TRBV4-3 and J is TRBJ2-1; 8 nucleotides line up with TRBD2. V lost 4 bases, J lost 7 bases, and 9 bases stayed unmatched. Germline V lookup: CDR1 LGHNA, CDR2 YSLEER. The CDR3 is 15 amino acids. The CDR3 protein is CASSLLSGGLNEQFF. The CDR3 DNA is TGCGCCAGCAGCCTTCTAAGCGGGGGATTAAATGAGCAGTTCTTC.

This clone came up once. CDR3 residues: CASSQTQGGNYGYTF. The CDR3 DNA reads as TGTGCCAGCTCACAGACACAGGGAGGGAACTATGGCTACACCTTC. The gene calls are TRBV18 and TRBJ1-2; D possibly corresponds to TRBD1 (6 bases). The germline V gene has CDR1 KGHSH and CDR2 LQKENI. The ends were cut back, 4 bases at V and 2 bases at J, with 14 bases in the middle. CDR3 length equals 15 residues.

V is TRBV7-6 and J is TRBJ2-3; D remains unclear. Trimming cost V 4 bases and J 1 base, with 9 bases left between them. Germline lookup yields CDR1 SGHVS and CDR2 FNYEAQ. This CDR3 contains 14 residues. CDR3: CASSSAPGTDTQYF. As DNA, the CDR3 is TGTGCCAGCAGCTCCGCCCCGGGCACAGATACGCAGTATTTT.

This clone turned up a few times. This sequence joins TRBV6-5 and TRBJ1-1, with D unclear. CDR1 is MNHEY, CDR2 SVGAGI, per germline. This CDR3 region has 15 residues. Trimming removed 0 bases from V and 1 base from J, with 9 bases in between. The CDR3 protein is CASSYSRRGNTEAFF. The CDR3 DNA reads as TGTGCCAGCAGTTACTCGAGGAGAGGGAACACTGAAGCTTTCTTT.

The chain recombines TRBV7-6 with TRBJ1-6, with D possibly being TRBD1 (6 bases). The V end was cut by 3 bases, the J end by 7 bases, with 13 bases between. Germline CDR1 is SGHVS and CDR2 is FNYEAQ. This CDR3 has 15 amino acids. CDR3 sequence: CASSLSVQGNSPLHF. The CDR3 nucleotides read TGTGCCAGCAGCTTGTCAGTCCAGGGGAATTCACCCCTCCACTTT.

The chain links TRBV6-5 to TRBJ1-5; possibly TRBD1 for D (6 bases). V lost 6 bases and J 2 bases, leaving 11 bases between the germline ends. Germline lookup yields CDR1 MNHEY and CDR2 SVGAGI. This CDR3 is 14 amino acids long. In nucleotides, the CDR3 is TGTGCCAGCAGCCGGACAGTTGGCAATCAGCCCCAGCATTTT. It is translated as CASSRTVGNQPQHF.

The CDR3 loop is CASPGVDGYTF. CDR3 DNA sequence: TGTGCCAGCCCGGGAGTGGATGGCTACACCTTC. V is TRBV19 and J is TRBJ1-2, with D hard to call. The germline CDR1 and CDR2 sequences are LNHDA and SQIVND (reference sequence). This CDR3 contains 11 residues. The V and J ends lost 9 bases and 6 bases respectively, with 11 bases between them.